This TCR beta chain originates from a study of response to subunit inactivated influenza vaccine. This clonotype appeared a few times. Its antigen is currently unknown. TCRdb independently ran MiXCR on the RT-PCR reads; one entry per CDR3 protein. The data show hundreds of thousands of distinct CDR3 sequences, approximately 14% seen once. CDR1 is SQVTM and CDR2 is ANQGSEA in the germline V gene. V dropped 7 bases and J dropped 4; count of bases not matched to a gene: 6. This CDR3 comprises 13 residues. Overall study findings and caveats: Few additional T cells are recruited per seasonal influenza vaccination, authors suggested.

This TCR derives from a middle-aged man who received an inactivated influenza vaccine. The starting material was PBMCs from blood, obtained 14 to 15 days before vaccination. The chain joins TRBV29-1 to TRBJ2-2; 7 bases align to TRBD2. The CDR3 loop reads CSARGMSTGELFF. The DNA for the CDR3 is TGCAGCGCGCGGGGGATGTCCACCGGGGAGCTGTTTTTT.